This T cell receptor beta chain was documented in a study of T cells in Graves' hyperthyroidism and ophthalmopathy. General study results and limits: Median prediction lead before ophthalmopathy onset was six to eight months with the model.

About this clonotype: Its antigen remains unidentified.

Each diagnosis drew on symptoms, thyroxine, TRAb, thyroid ultrasound and orbital computed tomography findings. With 3 bases clipped from V and 5 bases from J, the junction kept 7 bases outside the gene matches. In germline, CDR1 is MNHEY, CDR2 SMNVEV (reference sequence). CDR3 length: 14 residues. Amplified regions were TCR beta CDR3 sequences from RNA transcripts. The HTBI primer set served for first-round RT-PCR of the TCR CDR3. One entry per CDR3 protein, called by TCRdb with MiXCR from the multiplex PCR reads. Here the sample spans under 400,000 distinct CDR3 sequences, 25% being singletons. The sequencing input was blood. The chain joins TRBV27 to TRBJ2-7; 7 bases map to TRBD2. The source is a man aged 50-59 years with Graves' hyperthyroidism. In DNA form, the CDR3 reads TGTGCCAGCAGTTTTCGCCGGGAGGTCAACGAGCAGTACTTC. Translating gives CASSFRREVNEQYF.